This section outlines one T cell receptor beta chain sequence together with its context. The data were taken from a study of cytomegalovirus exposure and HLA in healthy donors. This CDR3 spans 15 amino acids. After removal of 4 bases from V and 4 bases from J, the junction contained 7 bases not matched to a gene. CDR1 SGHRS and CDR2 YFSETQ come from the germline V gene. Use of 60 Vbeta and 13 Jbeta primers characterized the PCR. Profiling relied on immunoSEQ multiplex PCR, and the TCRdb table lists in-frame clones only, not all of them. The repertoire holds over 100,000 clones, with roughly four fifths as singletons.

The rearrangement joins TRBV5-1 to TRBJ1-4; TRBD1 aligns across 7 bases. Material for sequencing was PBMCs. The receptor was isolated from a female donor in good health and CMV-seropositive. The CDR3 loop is CASSGRDRINEKLFF. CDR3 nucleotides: TGCGCCAGCAGCGGCAGGGACAGAATTAATGAAAAACTGTTTTTT.